This T cell receptor beta chain was found in a study of blood T cell repertoires in COVID-19. Produced via immunoSEQ multiplex PCR; TCRdb's table is partial and in-frame only. The sample includes approximately 91,000 clones, about four fifths seen only once; the top ten take around 20%. The CDR3 contains 16 residues. Losses at the gene ends were 3 bases for V and 0 bases for J; bases not matched to a gene: 4. Germline V gene data show CDR1 as LGHDT and CDR2 as YNNKEL (reference sequence). This clonotype originated in a human donor in a cohort sampled during active COVID-19. V usage is TRBV3-1 (or the pseudogene TRBV3-2) and J usage is TRBJ1-3; 8 bases line up with TRBD1. The sequenced sample was peripheral blood. CDR3 nucleotide sequence: TGTGCCAGCAGCCACAATACAGGGGGCTCTGGAAACACCATATATTTT. It specifies CASSHNTGGSGNTIYF.